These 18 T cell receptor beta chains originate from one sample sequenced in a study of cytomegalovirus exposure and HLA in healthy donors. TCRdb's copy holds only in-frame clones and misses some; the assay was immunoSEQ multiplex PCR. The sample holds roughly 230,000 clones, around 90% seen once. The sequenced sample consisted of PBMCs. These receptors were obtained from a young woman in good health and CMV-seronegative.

The CDR3 here is CASSSLGEYEQYF. CDR3 DNA: TGTGCCAGCAGCTCTCTGGGGGAGTACGAGCAGTACTTC. The V call is TRBV7-9, the J call TRBJ2-7; possibly TRBD1 or TRBD2 for D (5 bases each). In germline, CDR1 is SEHNR, CDR2 FQNEAQ (reference sequence). This CDR3 region has 13 residues. Trimming stripped 4 bases from V and 4 bases from J, with 11 bases between.

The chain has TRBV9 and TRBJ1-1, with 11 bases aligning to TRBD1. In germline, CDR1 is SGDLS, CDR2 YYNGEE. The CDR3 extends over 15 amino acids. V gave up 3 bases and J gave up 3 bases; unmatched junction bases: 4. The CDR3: CASSGRDRGYTEAFF. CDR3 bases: TGTGCCAGCAGCGGCAGGGACAGGGGGTACACTGAAGCTTTCTTT.

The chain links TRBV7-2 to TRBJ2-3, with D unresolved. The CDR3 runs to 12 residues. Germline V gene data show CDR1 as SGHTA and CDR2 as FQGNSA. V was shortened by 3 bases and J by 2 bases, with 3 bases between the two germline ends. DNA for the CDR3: TGTGCCAGCAGCTTTTACACAGATACGCAGTATTTT. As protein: CASSFYTDTQYF.

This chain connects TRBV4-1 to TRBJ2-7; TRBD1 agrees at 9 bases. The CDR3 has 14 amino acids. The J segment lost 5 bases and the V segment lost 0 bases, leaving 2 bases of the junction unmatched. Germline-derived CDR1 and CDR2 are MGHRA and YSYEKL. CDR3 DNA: TGCGCCAGCAGCCAAGAGAGGGACAGGGACGAGCAGTACTTC. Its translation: CASSQERDRDEQYF.

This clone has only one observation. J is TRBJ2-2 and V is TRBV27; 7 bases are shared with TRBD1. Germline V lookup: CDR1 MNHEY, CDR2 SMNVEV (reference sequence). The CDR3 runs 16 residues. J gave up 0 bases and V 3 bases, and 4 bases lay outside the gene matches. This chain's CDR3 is CASSFAGTANTGELFF. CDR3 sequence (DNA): TGTGCCAGCAGTTTCGCCGGGACAGCGAACACCGGGGAGCTGTTTTTT.

DNA for the CDR3: TGTGCCAGCAGCTTAGGGCAGGGTGGCTATGGCTACACCTTC. Its translation is CASSLGQGGYGYTF. The chain employs TRBV13 and TRBJ1-2; D perhaps matches TRBD1 (5 bases). Germline CDR1 PRHDT, CDR2 FYEKMQ (reference sequence). The CDR3 totals 14 residues. V shed 0 bases and J shed 4 bases, with 9 bases lying between them. Using reference TRBV13 and TRBJ1-2 for the parts outside the CDR3, the full variable domain is AAGVIQSPRHLIKEKRETATLKCYPIPRHDTVYWYQQGPGQDPQFLISFYEKMQSDKGSIPDRFSAQQFSDYHSELNMSSLELGDSALYFCASSLGQGGYGYTFGSGTRLTVV.

CDR3 amino acids: CASSLTGAPGELFF. In nucleotides, the CDR3 is TGTGCCAGCAGTCTTACAGGGGCTCCCGGGGAGCTGTTTTTT. The chain is built from TRBV6-5 and TRBJ2-2; 7 bases match TRBD1. CDR1 is MNHEY, CDR2 SVGAGI, per germline. V shed 5 bases, J shed 6 bases, and the junction held 6 bases outside the gene matches. The CDR3 consists of 14 residues.

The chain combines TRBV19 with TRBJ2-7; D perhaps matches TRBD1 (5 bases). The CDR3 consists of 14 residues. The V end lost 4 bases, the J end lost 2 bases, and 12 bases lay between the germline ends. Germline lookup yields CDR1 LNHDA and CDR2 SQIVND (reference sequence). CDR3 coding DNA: TGTGCCAGTAGTACTGAGACAGCCCCCTACGAGCAGTACTTC. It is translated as CASSTETAPYEQYF.

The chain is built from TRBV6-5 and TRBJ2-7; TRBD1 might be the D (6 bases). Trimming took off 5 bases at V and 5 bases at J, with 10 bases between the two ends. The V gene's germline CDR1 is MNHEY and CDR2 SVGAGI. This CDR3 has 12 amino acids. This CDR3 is CASSDRSHEQYF. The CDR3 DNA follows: TGTGCCAGCAGTGACAGGAGTCACGAGCAGTACTTC.

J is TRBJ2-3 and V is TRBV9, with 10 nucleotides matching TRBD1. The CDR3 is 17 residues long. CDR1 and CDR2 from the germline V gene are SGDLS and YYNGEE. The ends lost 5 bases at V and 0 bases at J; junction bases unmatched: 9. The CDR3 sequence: CASRPGQGKSSTDTQYF. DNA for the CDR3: TGTGCCAGCAGACCGGGACAGGGGAAAAGTAGCACAGATACGCAGTATTTT.

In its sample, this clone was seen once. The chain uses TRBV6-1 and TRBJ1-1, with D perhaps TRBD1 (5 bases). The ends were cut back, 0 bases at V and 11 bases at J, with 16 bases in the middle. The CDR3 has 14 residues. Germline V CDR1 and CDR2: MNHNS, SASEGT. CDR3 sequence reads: CASSEAWTSARAFF. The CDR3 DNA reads TGTGCCAGCAGTGAAGCGTGGACATCAGCGCGGGCTTTCTTT.

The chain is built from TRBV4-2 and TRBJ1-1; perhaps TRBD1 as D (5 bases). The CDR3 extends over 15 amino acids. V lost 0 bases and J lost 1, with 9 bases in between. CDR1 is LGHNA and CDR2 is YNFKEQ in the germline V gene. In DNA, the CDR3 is TGTGCCAGCAGCCAAGATCGGGGCCGGAACACTGAAGCTTTCTTT. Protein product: CASSQDRGRNTEAFF.

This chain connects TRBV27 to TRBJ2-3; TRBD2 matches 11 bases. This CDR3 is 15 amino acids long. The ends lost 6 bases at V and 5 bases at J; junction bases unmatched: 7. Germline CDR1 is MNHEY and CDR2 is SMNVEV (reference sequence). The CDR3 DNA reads TGTGCCAGCAGCACCATAGCGGGAGGGCAAGATACGCAGTATTTT. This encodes CASSTIAGGQDTQYF.

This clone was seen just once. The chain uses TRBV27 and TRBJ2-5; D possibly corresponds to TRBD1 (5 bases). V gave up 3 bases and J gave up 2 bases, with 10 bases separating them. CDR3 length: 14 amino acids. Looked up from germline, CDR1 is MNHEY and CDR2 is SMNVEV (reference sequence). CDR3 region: CASSFGAGQETQYF. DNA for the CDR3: TGTGCCAGCAGTTTTGGAGCAGGGCAAGAGACCCAGTACTTC.

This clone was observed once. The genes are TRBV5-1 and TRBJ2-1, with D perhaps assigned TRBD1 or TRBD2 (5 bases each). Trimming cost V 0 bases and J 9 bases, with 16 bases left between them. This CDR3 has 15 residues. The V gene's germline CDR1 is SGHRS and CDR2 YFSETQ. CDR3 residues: CASSLGPTARGEQFF. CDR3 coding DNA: TGCGCCAGCAGCTTGGGGCCGACGGCGAGGGGTGAGCAGTTCTTC.

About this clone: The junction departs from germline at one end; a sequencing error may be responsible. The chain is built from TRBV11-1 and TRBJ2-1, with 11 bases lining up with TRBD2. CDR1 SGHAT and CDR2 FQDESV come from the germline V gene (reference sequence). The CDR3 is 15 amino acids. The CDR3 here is CASSLAGGPYNEQFF. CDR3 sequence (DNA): TGTGCCAGCAGCCTAGCGGGAGGTCCCTACAATGAGCAGTTCTTC.

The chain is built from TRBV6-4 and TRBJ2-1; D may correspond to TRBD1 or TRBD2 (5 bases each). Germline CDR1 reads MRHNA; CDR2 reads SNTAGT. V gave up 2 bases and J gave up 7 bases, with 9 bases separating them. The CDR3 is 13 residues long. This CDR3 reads CASSDGTQNEQFF. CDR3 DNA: TGTGCCAGCAGTGACGGGACCCAGAATGAGCAGTTCTTC.

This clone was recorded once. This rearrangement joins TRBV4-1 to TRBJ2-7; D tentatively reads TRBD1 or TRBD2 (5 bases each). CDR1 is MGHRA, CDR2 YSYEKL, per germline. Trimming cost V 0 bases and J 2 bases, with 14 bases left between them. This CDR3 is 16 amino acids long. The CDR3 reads CASSQETGTEPYEQYF. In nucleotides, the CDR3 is TGCGCCAGCAGCCAAGAAACCGGGACGGAACCCTACGAGCAGTACTTC.